This T cell receptor (beta chain) is drawn from a study of blood T cell repertoires in COVID-19. Study context: The cDNA or gDNA used as material had been derived from T cells, B-cell-depleted T cells, or PBMCs.

Germline CDR1 KGHDR, CDR2 SFDVKD. The CDR3 extends over 13 amino acids. Trimming stripped 2 bases from V and 6 bases from J, with 7 bases between. The protocol was immunoSEQ multiplex PCR, while the TCRdb copy is restricted to in-frame clones and leaves out a portion. In the table there are about 220,000 clones, approximately 86% of which are singletons. The source of this sequence is a woman aged 45-60 years with acute COVID-19. The chain employs TRBV24-1 and TRBJ2-1; no firm D call. Sample: PBMCs or T cells enriched from blood (not recorded which). For the CDR3, the DNA is TGTGCCACCAGTGATTGGCAGGTCAATGAGCAGTTCTTC. Its protein product is CATSDWQVNEQFF.